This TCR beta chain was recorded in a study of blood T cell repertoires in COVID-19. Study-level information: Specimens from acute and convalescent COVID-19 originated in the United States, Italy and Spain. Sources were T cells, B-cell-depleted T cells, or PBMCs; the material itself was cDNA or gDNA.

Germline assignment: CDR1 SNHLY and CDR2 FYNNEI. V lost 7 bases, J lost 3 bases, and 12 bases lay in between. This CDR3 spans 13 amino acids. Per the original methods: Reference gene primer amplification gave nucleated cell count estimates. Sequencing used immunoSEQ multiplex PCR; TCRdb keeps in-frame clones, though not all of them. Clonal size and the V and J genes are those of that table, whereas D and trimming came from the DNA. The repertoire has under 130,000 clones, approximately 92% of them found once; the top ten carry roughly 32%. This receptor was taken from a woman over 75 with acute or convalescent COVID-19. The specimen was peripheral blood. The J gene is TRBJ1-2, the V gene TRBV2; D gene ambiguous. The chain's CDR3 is CASNTDTYYGYTF. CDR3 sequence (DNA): TGTGCCAGCAATACCGACACTTACTATGGCTACACCTTC.